What follows are 17 T cell receptor beta chains derived from one specimen sequenced in a study of T cells after yellow fever vaccination. TCRdb processed the 5' RACE reads anew with MiXCR; each CDR3 protein has one entry. The table has hundreds of thousands of distinct CDR3 sequences, over 9% seen once. Source: PBMCs, taken on the day of the yellow fever booster vaccination. Receptors were obtained from a man aged 25-45 years who received the YFV17D yellow fever vaccine.

J is TRBJ2-7 and V is TRBV11-2; tentatively, D is TRBD1 (5 bases). CDR1 and CDR2 from the germline V gene are SGHAT and FQNNGV. The V end lost 2 bases, the J end lost 0 bases, and 11 bases lay between the germline ends. This CDR3 region has 15 residues. The CDR3 sequence is CASSLSSDSSYEQYF. The CDR3 DNA follows: TGTGCCAGCAGCTTATCCAGCGACAGCTCCTACGAGCAGTACTTC.

This clonotype showed up just a few times. The V gene is TRBV7-2, the J gene TRBJ2-2; 9 bases are a match to TRBD2. Germline CDR1 is SGHTA and CDR2 is FQGNSA. The CDR3 runs to 14 residues. The V segment lost 0 bases and the J segment 10 bases; nucleotides outside the gene matches: 3. The CDR3 DNA is TGTGCCAGCAGCTTAGCGCAGCGGGAGGCGGAGCTGTTTTTT. Protein sequence: CASSLAQREAELFF. Based on the CDR3 plus reference TRBV7-2 and TRBJ2-2, the full variable domain is GAGVSQSPSNKVTEKGKDVELRCDPISGHTALYWYRQSLGQGLEFLIYFQGNSAPDKSGLPSDRFSAERTGGSVSTLTIQRTQQEDSAVYLCASSLAQREAELFFGEGSRLTVL.

To note about this clonotype: The junction and the germline gene differ at one end; a read error may be behind it. The J gene is TRBJ2-2, the V gene TRBV7-2; TRBD2 matches 8 bases. The CDR3 extends over 15 amino acids. Per germline, CDR1 SGHTA and CDR2 FQGNSA. The CDR3, as DNA: TGTTCCAGCAGCCCGCCAGCGGGAGTGGCCGGGGAGCTGTTTTTT. It encodes CSSSPPAGVAGELFF.

The rearrangement links TRBV7-9 to TRBJ1-5, with D possibly TRBD1 on 6 matching bases. Germline CDR1 is SEHNR and CDR2 is FQNEAQ (reference sequence). Trimming cost V 7 bases and J 7 bases, with 11 bases left between them. This CDR3 has 12 residues. This CDR3 is CASTSTGQPQHF. The CDR3 nucleotides are TGTGCCAGCACCAGTACAGGGCAGCCCCAGCATTTT.

This clonotype has just a few counts. The chain recombines TRBV19 with TRBJ2-1, with a weak D call TRBD1 (6 bases). The CDR3 sequence is 15 residues long. Germline CDR1 and CDR2: LNHDA and SQIVND (reference sequence). Trimming removed 7 bases from V and 5 bases from J, with 18 bases in between. The DNA of the CDR3 is TGTGCCAGTACCGGGACACCGGGATGGCACAATGAGCAGTTCTTC. This codes for CASTGTPGWHNEQFF.

V and J are TRBV7-2 and TRBJ1-5; no clear D gene. The ends were cut back, 5 bases at V and 5 bases at J, with 10 bases in the middle. The CDR3 spans 13 residues. CDR1 and CDR2 (germline): SGHTA, FQGNSA. CDR3 DNA sequence: TGTGCCAGCAGCCCCCAGAGAGATCAGCCCCAGCATTTT. Residues: CASSPQRDQPQHF.

V is TRBV7-8 and J is TRBJ2-1, with TRBD1 matching 10 bases. The CDR3 is 16 amino acids. With 3 bases clipped from V and 9 bases from J, the junction kept 11 bases outside the gene matches. Germline CDR1 and CDR2: SGHVS and FQNEAQ. CDR3 sequence (DNA): TGTGCCAGCAGCTTTCCGGGACAGGGGATGCCGGGTGAGCAGTTCTTC. This sequence encodes CASSFPGQGMPGEQFF.

The chain is built from TRBV18 and TRBJ2-1; 14 bases fit TRBD2. There are 17 residues in the CDR3. Trimming removed 5 bases from V and 8 bases from J; junction bases left unmatched: 11. Germline-derived CDR1 and CDR2 are KGHSH and LQKENI. The CDR3 DNA reads TGTGCCAGCTCATCGGGACTAGCGGGAGCCAACCGGTATGAGCAGTTCTTC. This encodes CASSSGLAGANRYEQFF.

This clonotype was counted a few times. The rearrangement joins TRBV20-1 to TRBJ2-7; maybe TRBD1 (6 bases). Germline loops: CDR1 DFQATT, CDR2 SNEGSKA (reference sequence). The CDR3 has 14 amino acids. Trimming took 0 bases from V and 2 from J, leaving 11 bases between them. The CDR3 here is CSARDLQGPYEQYF. CDR3 DNA: TGCAGTGCTAGAGATCTCCAGGGGCCCTACGAGCAGTACTTC.

There are many counts of this clonotype. The gene calls are TRBV5-5 and TRBJ2-3; the D is unclear. The germline gives CDR1 SGHKS, CDR2 YYEKEE (reference sequence). Trimming took 4 bases from V and 5 from J, leaving 14 bases between them. The CDR3 length is 14 residues. CDR3 coding DNA: TGTGCCAGCAGCGGACGGAACCCAGAAGATACGCAGTATTTT. Translating gives CASSGRNPEDTQYF.

This clonotype was observed a few times. The chain is built from TRBV5-1 and TRBJ2-1, with D uncertain. The V end was cut by 0 bases, the J end by 7 bases, with 23 bases between. The CDR3 extends over 18 amino acids. Looked up from germline, CDR1 is SGHRS and CDR2 is YFSETQ. The CDR3, as DNA: TGCGCCAGCAGCTTGGGGCCGCCTTTGGGAATAGGAGCAAATGAGCAGTTCTTC. It encodes CASSLGPPLGIGANEQFF.

This chain uses TRBV6-5 with TRBJ1-4; 10 nucleotides align to TRBD1. The CDR3 runs 17 residues. The germline CDR1 and CDR2 sequences are MNHEY and SVGAGI. J was trimmed by 0 bases and V by 1 base; bases with no gene match: 2. The CDR3 DNA is TGTGCCAGCAGTTACTGGACAGGGGGGACAACTAATGAAAAACTGTTTTTT. This translates into CASSYWTGGTTNEKLFF.

The chain recombines TRBV9 with TRBJ1-2; 12 positions match TRBD1. The trim removed 3 bases at V and 4 bases at J, leaving 4 bases unmatched. The CDR3 covers 15 residues. Germline V gives CDR1 SGDLS, CDR2 YYNGEE. The CDR3 coding sequence is TGTGCCAGCAGCGCCGGGACAGGGGGCGCCTATGGCTACACCTTC. This translates into CASSAGTGGAYGYTF.

There are a few counts of this clonotype. J is TRBJ1-1 and V is TRBV20-1, with a weak D call TRBD1 (6 bases). Between the trimmed V and J ends, which lost 5 bases and 4 bases, there was a span of 17 bases. This CDR3 is built from 14 residues. Germline assignment: CDR1 DFQATT and CDR2 SNEGSKA (reference sequence). The CDR3 bases are TGCAGTGCTCCAGGGGTTTATGACAGCACTGAAGCTTTCTTT. Amino acid sequence: CSAPGVYDSTEAFF.

V usage is TRBV30 and J usage is TRBJ2-1, with unresolved D. The CDR3 has 15 residues. V lost 2 bases, J lost 0 bases, and 11 bases lay in between. CDR1 and CDR2 (germline): GTSNPN, SVGIG (reference sequence). The CDR3 DNA reads as TGTGCCTGGAGTTACGGTAGTAGCTCCTACAATGAGCAGTTCTTC. Translating it yields CAWSYGSSSYNEQFF.

This clonotype was observed a handful of times. The gene calls are TRBV7-2 and TRBJ2-3; D remains unclear. This CDR3 is 13 amino acids long. In germline, CDR1 is SGHTA, CDR2 FQGNSA. V was trimmed by 0 bases and J by 11 bases, leaving 12 bases between them. The CDR3 here is CASSLAPQDLQYF. The CDR3 region has the DNA TGTGCCAGCAGCTTAGCGCCCCAGGATTTGCAGTATTTT. Full variable domain (missing parts from reference TRBV7-2 and TRBJ2-3): GAGVSQSPSNKVTEKGKDVELRCDPISGHTALYWYRQSLGQGLEFLIYFQGNSAPDKSGLPSDRFSAERTGGSVSTLTIQRTQQEDSAVYLCASSLAPQDLQYFGPGTRLTVL.

The chain is built from TRBV12-3 or TRBV12-4 and TRBJ1-2; TRBD1 matches at 9 bases. The ends lost 6 bases at V and 6 bases at J; junction bases unmatched: 8. This CDR3 comprises 14 residues. Here the CDR3 reads CASSLTGGSDGYTF. DNA for the CDR3: TGTGCCAGCAGCCTGACAGGGGGATCCGATGGCTACACCTTC.